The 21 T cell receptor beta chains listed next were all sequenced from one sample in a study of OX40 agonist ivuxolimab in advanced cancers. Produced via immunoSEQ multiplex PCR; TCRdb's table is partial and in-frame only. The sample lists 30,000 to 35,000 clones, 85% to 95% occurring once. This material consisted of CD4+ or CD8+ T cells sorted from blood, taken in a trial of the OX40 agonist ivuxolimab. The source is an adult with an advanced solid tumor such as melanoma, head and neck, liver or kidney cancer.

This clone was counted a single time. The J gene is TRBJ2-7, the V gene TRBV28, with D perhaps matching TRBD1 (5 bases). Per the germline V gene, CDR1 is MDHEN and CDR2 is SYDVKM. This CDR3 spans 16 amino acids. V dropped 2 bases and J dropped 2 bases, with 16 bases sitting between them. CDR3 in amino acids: CASSLKGANLAYEQYF. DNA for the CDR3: TGTGCCAGCAGTTTAAAAGGGGCGAACCTAGCCTACGAGCAGTACTTC. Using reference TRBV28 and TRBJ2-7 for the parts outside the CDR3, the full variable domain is DVKVTQSSRYLVKRTGEKVFLECVQDMDHENMFWYRQDPGLGLRLIYFSYDVKMKEKGDIPEGYSVSREKKERFSLILESASTNQTSMYLCASSLKGANLAYEQYFGPGTRLTVT.

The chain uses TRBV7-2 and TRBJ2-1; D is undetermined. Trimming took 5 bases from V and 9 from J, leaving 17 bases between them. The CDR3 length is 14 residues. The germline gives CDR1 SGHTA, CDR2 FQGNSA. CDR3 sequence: CASSPPVALGEQFF. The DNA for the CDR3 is TGTGCCAGCAGCCCGCCCGTGGCGTTGGGTGAGCAGTTCTTC.

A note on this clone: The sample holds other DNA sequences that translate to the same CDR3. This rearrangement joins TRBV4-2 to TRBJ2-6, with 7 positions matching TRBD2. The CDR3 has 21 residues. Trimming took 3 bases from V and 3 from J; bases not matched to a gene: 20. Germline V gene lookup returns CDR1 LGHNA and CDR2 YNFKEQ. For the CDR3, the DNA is TGTGCCAGCAGCCAGACCAGCGGGGTGTTGATCCCTGCTGGTGGGGCCAACGTCCTGACTTTC. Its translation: CASSQTSGVLIPAGGANVLTF.

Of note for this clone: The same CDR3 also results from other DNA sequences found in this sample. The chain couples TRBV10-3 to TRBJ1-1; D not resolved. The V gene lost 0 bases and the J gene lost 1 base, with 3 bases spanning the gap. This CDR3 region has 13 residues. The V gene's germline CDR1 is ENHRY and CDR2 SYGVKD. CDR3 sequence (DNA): TGTGCCATCAGTGAGTCTGAGAACACTGAAGCTTTCTTT. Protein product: CAISESENTEAFF.

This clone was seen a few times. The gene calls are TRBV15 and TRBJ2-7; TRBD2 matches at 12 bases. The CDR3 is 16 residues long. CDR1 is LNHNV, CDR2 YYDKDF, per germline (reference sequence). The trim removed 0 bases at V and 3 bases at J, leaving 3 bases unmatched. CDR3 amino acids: CATSRDRTSGIYEQYF. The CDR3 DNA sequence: TGTGCCACCAGCAGAGATCGGACTAGCGGGATCTACGAGCAGTACTTC.

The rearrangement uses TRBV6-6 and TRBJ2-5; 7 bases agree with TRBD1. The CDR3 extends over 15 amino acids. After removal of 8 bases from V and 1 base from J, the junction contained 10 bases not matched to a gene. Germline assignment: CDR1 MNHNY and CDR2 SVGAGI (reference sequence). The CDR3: CASQGTGASQETQYF. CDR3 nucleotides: TGTGCCAGCCAGGGTACAGGGGCAAGCCAAGAGACCCAGTACTTC.

CDR3 protein: CASSPEGQGVNYGYTF. CDR3 DNA: TGTGCCAGCTCACCGGAGGGACAGGGGGTTAACTATGGCTACACCTTC. The rearrangement links TRBV18 to TRBJ1-2; TRBD1 agrees at 11 bases. With V trimmed by 3 bases and J by 1 base, 4 bases remained unmatched. The CDR3 runs 16 residues. Germline CDR1 is KGHSH and CDR2 is LQKENI.

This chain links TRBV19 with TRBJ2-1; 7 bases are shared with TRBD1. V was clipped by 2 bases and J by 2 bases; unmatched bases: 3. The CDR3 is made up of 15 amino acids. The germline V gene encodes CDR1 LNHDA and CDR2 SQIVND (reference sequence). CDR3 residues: CASSIMGQTYNEQFF. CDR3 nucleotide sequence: TGTGCCAGTAGTATAATGGGACAGACCTACAATGAGCAGTTCTTC.

Written as DNA, the CDR3 is TGTGCCAGCCGGTCTAGGGGGCACAACGCTGAAGCTTTCTTT. It encodes CASRSRGHNAEAFF. The chain recombines TRBV6-5 with TRBJ1-1, with 7 bases matching TRBD1. CDR1 and CDR2 (germline): MNHEY, SVGAGI. The length of the CDR3 is 14 residues. Trimming took 8 bases from V and 6 from J; bases not matched to a gene: 12.

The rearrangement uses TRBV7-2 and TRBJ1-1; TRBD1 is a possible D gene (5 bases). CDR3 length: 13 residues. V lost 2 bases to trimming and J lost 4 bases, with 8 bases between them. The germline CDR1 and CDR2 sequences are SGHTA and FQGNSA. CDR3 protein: CASSLSGGTEAFF. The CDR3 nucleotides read TGTGCCAGCAGCTTAAGTGGGGGCACTGAAGCTTTCTTT.

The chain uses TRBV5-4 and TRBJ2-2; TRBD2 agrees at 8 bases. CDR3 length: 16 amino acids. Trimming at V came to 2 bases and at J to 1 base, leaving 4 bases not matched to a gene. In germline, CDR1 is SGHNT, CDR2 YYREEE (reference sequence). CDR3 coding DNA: TGTGCCAGCAGCTTAGTAGCGGGGCTGAACACCGGGGAGCTGTTTTTT. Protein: CASSLVAGLNTGELFF.

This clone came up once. The CDR3 DNA sequence: TGTGCCAGCAGCTTAGAGGGGGCGTTTGGCGGGGAGCTGTTTTTT. Its translation is CASSLEGAFGGELFF. This sequence joins TRBV7-8 and TRBJ2-2, with 7 bases fitting TRBD1. The CDR3 contains 15 residues. With 1 base clipped from V and 7 bases from J, the junction kept 6 bases outside the gene matches. Germline V CDR1 and CDR2: SGHVS, FQNEAQ.

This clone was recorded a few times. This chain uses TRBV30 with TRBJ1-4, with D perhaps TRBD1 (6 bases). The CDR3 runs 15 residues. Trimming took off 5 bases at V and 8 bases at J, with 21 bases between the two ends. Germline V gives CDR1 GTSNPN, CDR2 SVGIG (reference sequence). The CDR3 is CAWGRDTGLGEKLFF. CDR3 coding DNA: TGTGCCTGGGGGCGGGACACCGGCTTGGGGGAAAAACTGTTTTTT.

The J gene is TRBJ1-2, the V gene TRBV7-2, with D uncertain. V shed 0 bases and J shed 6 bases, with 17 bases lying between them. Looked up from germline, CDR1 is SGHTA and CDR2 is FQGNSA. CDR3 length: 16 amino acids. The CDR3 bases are TGTGCCAGCAGCTTAGCGAGGGCAGTACCGATTCATGGCTACACCTTC. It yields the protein CASSLARAVPIHGYTF.

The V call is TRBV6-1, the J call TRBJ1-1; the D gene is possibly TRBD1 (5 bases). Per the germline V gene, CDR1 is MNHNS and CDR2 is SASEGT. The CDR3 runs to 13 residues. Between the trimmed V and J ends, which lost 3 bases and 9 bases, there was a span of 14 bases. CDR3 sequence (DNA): TGTGCCAGCAGTGATAAGGGACTCTATAAAGCTTTCTTT. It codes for CASSDKGLYKAFF.

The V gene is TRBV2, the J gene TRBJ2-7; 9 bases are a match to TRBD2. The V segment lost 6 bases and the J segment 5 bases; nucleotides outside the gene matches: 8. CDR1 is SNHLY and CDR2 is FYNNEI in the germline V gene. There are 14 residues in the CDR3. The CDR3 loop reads CASRGGRGQDEQYF. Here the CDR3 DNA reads TGTGCCAGCAGGGGCGGGAGGGGGCAGGACGAGCAGTACTTC.

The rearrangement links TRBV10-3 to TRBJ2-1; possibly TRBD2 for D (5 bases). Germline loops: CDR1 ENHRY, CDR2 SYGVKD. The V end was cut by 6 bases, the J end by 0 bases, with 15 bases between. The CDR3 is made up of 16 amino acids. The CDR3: CAISVAGESSYNEQFF. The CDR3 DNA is TGTGCCATCAGCGTAGCTGGGGAGAGCTCCTACAATGAGCAGTTCTTC.

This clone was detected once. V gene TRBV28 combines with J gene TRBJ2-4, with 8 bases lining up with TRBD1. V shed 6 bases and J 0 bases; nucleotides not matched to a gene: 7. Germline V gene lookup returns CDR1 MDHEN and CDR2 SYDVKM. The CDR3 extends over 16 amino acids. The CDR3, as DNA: TGTGCCAGCAGAAGCGGACAGGGACTAGCCAAAAACATTCAGTACTTC. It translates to CASRSGQGLAKNIQYF.

The CDR3 is CASSEGFGLAGTRGSTDTQYF. CDR3 in DNA: TGTGCCAGCAGTGAAGGGTTCGGACTAGCGGGGACTCGCGGTAGCACAGATACGCAGTATTTT. The chain joins TRBV2 to TRBJ2-3; 12 nucleotides agree with TRBD2. This CDR3 spans 21 amino acids. From germline, CDR1 is SNHLY and CDR2 FYNNEI. V trimming: 1 base; J trimming: 0 bases; junction bases outside the gene matches: 14.

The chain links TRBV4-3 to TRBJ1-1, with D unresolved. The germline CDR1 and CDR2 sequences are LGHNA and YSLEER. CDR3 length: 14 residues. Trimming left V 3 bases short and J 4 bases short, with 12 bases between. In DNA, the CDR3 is TGCGCCAGCAGCCAGGGGTCGACGGGCACTGAAGCTTTCTTT. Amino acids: CASSQGSTGTEAFF.

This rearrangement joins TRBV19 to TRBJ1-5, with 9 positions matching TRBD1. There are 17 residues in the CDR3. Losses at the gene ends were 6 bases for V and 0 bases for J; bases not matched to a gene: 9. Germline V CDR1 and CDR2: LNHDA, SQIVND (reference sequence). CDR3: CASSLGGTGYSNQPQHF. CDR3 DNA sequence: TGTGCCAGTAGCCTGGGGGGGACAGGGTATAGCAATCAGCCCCAGCATTTT. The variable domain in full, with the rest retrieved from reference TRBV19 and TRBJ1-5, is DGGITQSPKYLFRKEGQNVTLSCEQNLNHDAMYWYRQDPGQGLRLIYYSQIVNDFQKGDIAEGYSVSREKKESFPLTVTSAQKNPTAFYLCASSLGGTGYSNQPQHFGDGTRLSIL.